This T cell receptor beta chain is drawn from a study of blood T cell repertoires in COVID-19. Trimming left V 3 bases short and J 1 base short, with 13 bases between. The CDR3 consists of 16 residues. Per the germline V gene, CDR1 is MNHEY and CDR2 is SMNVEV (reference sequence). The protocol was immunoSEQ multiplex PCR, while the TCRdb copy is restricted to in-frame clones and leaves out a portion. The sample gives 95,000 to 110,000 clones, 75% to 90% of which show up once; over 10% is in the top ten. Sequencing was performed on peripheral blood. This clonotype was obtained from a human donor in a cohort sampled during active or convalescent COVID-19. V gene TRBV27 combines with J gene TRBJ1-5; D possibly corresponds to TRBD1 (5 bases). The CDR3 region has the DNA TGTGCCAGCAGTTTCTTTGGGCAGGGAAGCAATCAGCCCCAGCATTTT. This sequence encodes CASSFFGQGSNQPQHF.